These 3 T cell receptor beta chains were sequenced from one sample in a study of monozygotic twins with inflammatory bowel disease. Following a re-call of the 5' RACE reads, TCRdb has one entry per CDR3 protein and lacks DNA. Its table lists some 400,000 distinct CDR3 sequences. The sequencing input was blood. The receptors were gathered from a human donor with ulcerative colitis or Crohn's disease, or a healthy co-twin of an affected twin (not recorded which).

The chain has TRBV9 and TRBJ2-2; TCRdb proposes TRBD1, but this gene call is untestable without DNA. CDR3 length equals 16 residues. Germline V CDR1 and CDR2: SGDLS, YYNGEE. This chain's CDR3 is CASSGNDRRNTGELFF.

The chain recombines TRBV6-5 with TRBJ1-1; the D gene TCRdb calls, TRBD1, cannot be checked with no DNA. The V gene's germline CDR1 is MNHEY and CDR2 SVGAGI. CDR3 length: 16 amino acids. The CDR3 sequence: CASSYRGPRRGTEAFF.

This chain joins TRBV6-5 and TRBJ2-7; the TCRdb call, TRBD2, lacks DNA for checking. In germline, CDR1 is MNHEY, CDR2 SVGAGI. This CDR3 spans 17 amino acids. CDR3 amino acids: CASSYSLVAGENYEQYF.